This T cell receptor beta chain was captured in a study of Graves' ophthalmopathy and Graves' hyperthyroidism. There are many counts of this clonotype. As the template, RNA transcripts were used to amplify TCR beta CDR3 regions. An opening RT-PCR round employed HTBI primers and preceded a second-round multiplex PCR. TCRdb redid the calling of the multiplex PCR reads with MiXCR, one entry per CDR3 protein. This table has roughly 420,000 distinct CDR3 sequences, under 25% appearing once. This CDR3 contains 15 residues. The V gene lost 2 bases and the J gene lost 0 bases, with 14 bases spanning the gap. CDR1 and CDR2 from the germline V gene are SQVTM and ANQGSEA.

The chain couples TRBV29-1 to TRBJ2-7; D remains ambiguous. This sequence was found in a woman between 18 and 29 years old with stable Graves' hyperthyroidism. Material for sequencing was peripheral blood. CDR3 loop: CSVESWGKNSYEQYF. CDR3 sequence (DNA): TGCAGCGTTGAATCGTGGGGAAAAAACTCCTACGAGCAGTACTTC.